The following is a TCR beta chain sequence with its context. Its cognate antigen is unknown. The CDR3 has 15 residues. The trim removed 3 bases at V and 1 base at J, leaving 4 bases unmatched. The germline CDR1 and CDR2 sequences are MNHEY and SMNVEV (reference sequence). The sample is drawn from a study of cytomegalovirus exposure and HLA in healthy donors. The study, taken as a whole, reports: Rare TCR sequences dominated, though some public TCRs recurred in many donors.

A multiplex PCR was run with 60 Vbeta primers and 13 Jbeta primers. Only in-frame clones appear in the TCRdb table, and some are missing; sequencing was by immunoSEQ multiplex PCR. Found here are tens of thousands of clones; the top ten clones hold 3.5%. Sequenced sample: PBMCs. This chain uses TRBV27 with TRBJ2-3; TRBD1 aligns across 7 bases. This clonotype originated in a man aged 40-55 years in good health and CMV-seronegative. This chain's CDR3 is CASSFSDRGTDTQYF. The CDR3 region has the DNA TGTGCCAGCAGTTTTTCCGACAGGGGCACAGATACGCAGTATTTT.